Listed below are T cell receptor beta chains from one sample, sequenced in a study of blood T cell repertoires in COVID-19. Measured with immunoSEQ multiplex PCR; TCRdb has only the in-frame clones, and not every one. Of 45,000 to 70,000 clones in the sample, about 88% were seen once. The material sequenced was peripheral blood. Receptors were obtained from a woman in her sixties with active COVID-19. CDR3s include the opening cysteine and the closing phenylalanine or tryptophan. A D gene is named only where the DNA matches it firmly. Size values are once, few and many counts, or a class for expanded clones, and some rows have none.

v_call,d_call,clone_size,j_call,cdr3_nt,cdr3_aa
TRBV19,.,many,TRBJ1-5,TGTGCCAGTACGAAGCGGGTTAGCAATCAGCCCCAGCATTTT,CASTKRVSNQPQHF
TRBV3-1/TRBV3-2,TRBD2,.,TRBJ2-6,TGTGCCAGCAGACATCTAGCGGGGGGGCTGTCTGGCTCTGGGGCCAACGTCCTGACTTTC,CASRHLAGGLSGSGANVLTF
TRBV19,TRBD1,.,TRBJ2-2,TGTGCCACGGGGGGACAGGGGGCGTTCGGGGAGCTGTTTTTT,CATGGQGAFGELFF
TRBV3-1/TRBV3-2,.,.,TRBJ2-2,TGTGCCAGCAGCCATCGTCGGAGGGGCGACACCGGGGAGCTGTTTTTT,CASSHRRRGDTGELFF
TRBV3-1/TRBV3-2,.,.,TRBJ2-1,TGTGCCAGCAGCCATCGGGCAGGGTACAATGAGCAGTTCTTC,CASSHRAGYNEQFF
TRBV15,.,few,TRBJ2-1,TGTGCCACCAGCAGGTCCGGAGTGGGGCCAGAGAATGAGCAGTTCTTC,CATSRSGVGPENEQFF
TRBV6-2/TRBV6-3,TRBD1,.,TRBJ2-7,TGTGCCAGCAGCATGACAGGGCTGACTTACGAGCAGTACTTC,CASSMTGLTYEQYF
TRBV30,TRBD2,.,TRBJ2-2,TGTGCCTGGAGCAGCGGGGTAGCGGGGCTCAGCGGGGAGCTGTTTTTT,CAWSSGVAGLSGELFF
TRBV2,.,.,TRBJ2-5,TGTGCCAGCAGCCAAGAGGAGGGAGCAGAGACCCAGTACTTC,CASSQEEGAETQYF
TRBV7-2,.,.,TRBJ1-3,TGTGCCAGCAGCTCGCTCGGGTTTGGGGGGGCTAGTGGAAACACCATATATTTT,CASSSLGFGGASGNTIYF
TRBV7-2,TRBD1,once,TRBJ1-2,TGTGCCAGCAGCGAAGTAGGGACAGCTCTCTATGGCTACACCTTC,CASSEVGTALYGYTF
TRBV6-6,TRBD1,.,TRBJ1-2,TGTGCCAGCAACTCCCCATGGACAGGAATCGCCCTCGGCTACACCTTC,CASNSPWTGIALGYTF
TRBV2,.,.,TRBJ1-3,TGTGCCAGCAGAGACCGACAGCTCTCTGGAAACACCATATATTTT,CASRDRQLSGNTIYF
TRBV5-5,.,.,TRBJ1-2,TGTGCCAGCAGCTTGGGGACAGTAGCTTACTATGGCTACACCTTC,CASSLGTVAYYGYTF
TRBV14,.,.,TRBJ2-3,TGTGCCAGCAGCCAGGGGGGGGCCGTGGGAGATACGCAGTATTTT,CASSQGGAVGDTQYF
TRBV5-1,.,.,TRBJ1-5,TGCGCCAGCAGCTTGGGAGGACGGGGGGATCAGCCCCAGCATTTT,CASSLGGRGDQPQHF
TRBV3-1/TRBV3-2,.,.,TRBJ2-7,TGTGCCAGCAGCCAGTACCCGGTTCCCGAGCAGTACTTC,CASSQYPVPEQYF
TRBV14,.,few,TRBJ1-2,TGTGCCAGCAGCCAAGATATCGGTTACTATGGCTACACCTTC,CASSQDIGYYGYTF
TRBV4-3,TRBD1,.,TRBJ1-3,TGCGCCAGCAGCCAAGATCAGGGGACAGCCGGTCTTGGCACCATATATTTT,CASSQDQGTAGLGTIYF
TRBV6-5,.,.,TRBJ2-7,TGTGCCAGCAGTTACCTATCCTCCTACGAGCAGTACTTC,CASSYLSSYEQYF
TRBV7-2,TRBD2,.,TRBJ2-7,TGTGCCAGCAGCTTAACGGGGGGTTCCTACGAGCAGTACTTC,CASSLTGGSYEQYF
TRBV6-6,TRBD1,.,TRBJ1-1,TGTGCCACCGGACAGGGATTAATTTCTGAAGCTTTCTTT,CATGQGLISEAFF